The next 32 T cell receptor beta chains were all read from a single sample in a study of response to subunit inactivated influenza vaccine. TCRdb reanalysed the RT-PCR reads using MiXCR and keeps one entry per CDR3 protein. The sample holds approximately 230,000 distinct CDR3 sequences, 10% to 15% seen once. The sequencing used non-naive T cells sorted from PBMCs, collected around two weeks before vaccination. The source of these receptors is a man in his forties or fifties who received an inactivated influenza vaccine.

The V and J genes are TRBV28 and TRBJ1-2; 12 bases match TRBD1. V was clipped by 5 bases and J by 6 bases; unmatched bases: 7. The CDR3 is made up of 15 amino acids. Germline V gene sequence: CDR1 MDHEN, CDR2 SYDVKM. In nucleotides, the CDR3 is TGTGCCAGCAGTACGGGGACAGGGGGCAAGAATGGCTACACCTTC. Translation: CASSTGTGGKNGYTF.

This chain connects TRBV2 to TRBJ2-3, with 12 bases that match TRBD2. The CDR3 is 16 residues long. Trimming at V came to 6 bases and at J to 1 base, leaving 5 bases not matched to a gene. Looked up from germline, CDR1 is SNHLY and CDR2 is FYNNEI. CDR3 protein: CASSHRLAGGTDTQYF. CDR3 sequence (DNA): TGTGCCAGCAGCCATAGACTAGCGGGGGGCACAGATACGCAGTATTTT.

The chain links TRBV5-1 to TRBJ1-4; 10 bases fit TRBD1. CDR1 and CDR2 (germline): SGHRS, YFSETQ. The CDR3 has 14 residues. V lost 5 bases, J lost 8 bases, and 6 bases stayed unmatched. The CDR3 bases are TGCGCCAGCAGGGGGACAGGGGTTAACGAAAAACTGTTTTTT. Its translation: CASRGTGVNEKLFF. Full variable domain (remainder filled in from reference TRBV5-1 and TRBJ1-4): KAGVTQTPRYLIKTRGQQVTLSCSPISGHRSVSWYQQTPGQGLQFLFEYFSETQRNKGNFPGRFSGRQFSNSRSEMNVSTLELGDSALYLCASRGTGVNEKLFFGSGTQLSVL.

The chain uses TRBV7-2 and TRBJ2-7; maybe TRBD1 (6 bases). The V end was cut by 5 bases, the J end by 4 bases, with 12 bases between. The CDR3 has 13 amino acids. CDR1 and CDR2 from the germline V gene are SGHTA and FQGNSA. The DNA for the CDR3 is TGTGCCAGCAGCCTGGAGCAGGGGTACGAGCAGTACTTC. Its protein product is CASSLEQGYEQYF.

This clonotype was seen more than once but under ten times. The V and J genes are TRBV7-2 and TRBJ2-2; 7 bases agree with TRBD1. V shed 6 bases and J 3 bases; nucleotides not matched to a gene: 4. CDR1 is SGHTA and CDR2 is FQGNSA in the germline V gene. This CDR3 region has 14 residues. The CDR3 sequence is CASRVTGYTGELFF. CDR3 bases: TGTGCCAGCAGAGTGACAGGGTACACCGGGGAGCTGTTTTTT.

The gene calls are TRBV6-2 or TRBV6-3 and TRBJ1-5; 8 nucleotides align to TRBD1. The germline V gene encodes CDR1 MNHEY and CDR2 SVGEGT. This CDR3 region has 17 residues. The V and J ends lost 5 bases and 5 bases, in that order; junction bases with no gene match: 14. CDR3 amino acids: CASSQGPGGVRDQPQHF. The CDR3 nucleotides are TGTGCCAGCAGTCAGGGGCCAGGGGGCGTAAGGGATCAGCCCCAGCATTTT.

This clonotype was found many times. The chain carries TRBV20-1 and TRBJ2-3, with TRBD2 identical over 9 bases. The CDR3 has 15 residues. J lost 5 bases, V lost 0 bases, and 6 bases had no gene match. Per germline, CDR1 DFQATT and CDR2 SNEGSKA (reference sequence). In nucleotides, the CDR3 is TGCAGTGCTAGAGATCGCGGGAGGGCCCTAGATACGCAGTATTTT. Its translation is CSARDRGRALDTQYF.

This clonotype occurred a few times. The rearrangement joins TRBV12-3 or TRBV12-4 to TRBJ1-2; TRBD1 matches 9 bases. V lost 7 bases to trimming and J lost 4 bases; unmatched junction nucleotides: 7. The CDR3 consists of 14 residues. The CDR3 protein is CASTRTGEAYGYTF. The CDR3 DNA reads as TGTGCCAGCACCCGGACAGGGGAAGCCTATGGCTACACCTTC.

This chain connects TRBV6-5 to TRBJ1-1; a weak D match, TRBD1 (5 bases). The CDR3 is 15 residues long. Germline lookup yields CDR1 MNHEY and CDR2 SVGAGI. Trimming took 0 bases from V and 4 from J, leaving 12 bases between them. The CDR3 DNA reads TGTGCCAGCAGTTACTCTGGGGGAGGGAGCACTGAAGCTTTCTTT. This sequence encodes CASSYSGGGSTEAFF.

This clonotype appeared a few times. The V call is TRBV4-2, the J call TRBJ2-3; no reliable D call. The CDR3 extends over 15 amino acids. V was cut by 4 bases and J by 2 bases, with 13 bases left in between. Germline loops: CDR1 LGHNA, CDR2 YNFKEQ. CDR3 region: CASSPGASFTDTQYF. Written as DNA, the CDR3 is TGTGCCAGCAGCCCAGGAGCTTCTTTCACAGATACGCAGTATTTT.

The table lists this clonotype with many counts. The chain couples TRBV13 to TRBJ1-2; D ambiguous. The CDR3 contains 16 residues. V dropped 5 bases and J dropped 3 bases, with 19 bases sitting between them. Germline CDR1 PRHDT, CDR2 FYEKMQ (reference sequence). CDR3 residues: CASSPAWTEKDYGYTF. The CDR3 DNA follows: TGTGCCAGCAGCCCGGCATGGACGGAAAAAGACTATGGCTACACCTTC.

The table lists this clonotype with many counts. The V call is TRBV6-2 or TRBV6-3, the J call TRBJ1-1, with a possible D match to TRBD1 (5 bases). Germline V gives CDR1 MNHEY, CDR2 SVGEGT. Trimming shortened V by 5 bases and J by 0 bases, and 13 bases separated the two germline ends. The CDR3 length is 15 residues. CDR3 DNA: TGTGCCAGCAGTCGGAGTGGGGGGATGAACACTGAAGCTTTCTTT. Protein sequence: CASSRSGGMNTEAFF.

The genes are TRBV19 and TRBJ2-1, with 13 bases aligning to TRBD2. Per the germline V gene, CDR1 is LNHDA and CDR2 is SQIVND (reference sequence). After removal of 4 bases from V and 5 bases from J, the junction contained 5 bases not matched to a gene. The CDR3 has 16 residues. In DNA, the CDR3 is TGTGCCAGTAGTACCGGGACTAGCGGGATAAACAATGAGCAGTTCTTC. Amino acid sequence: CASSTGTSGINNEQFF.

CDR3 sequence reads: CASSSNPTGGYEQYF. CDR3 nucleotide sequence: TGTGCCAGCAGCTCGAACCCGACAGGGGGCTACGAGCAGTACTTC. The rearrangement links TRBV11-2 to TRBJ2-7; TRBD1 agrees at 9 bases. The CDR3 contains 15 residues. In germline, CDR1 is SGHAT, CDR2 FQNNGV. V dropped 4 bases and J dropped 3; count of bases not matched to a gene: 7.

Only a few counts were recorded for this clonotype. The genes are TRBV12-3 or TRBV12-4 and TRBJ1-1, with 7 bases that match TRBD1. The CDR3 runs to 14 residues. V shed 6 bases and J 3 bases; nucleotides not matched to a gene: 7. The CDR3 DNA reads TGTGCCAGCAGCACCACAGGGGTGGACACTGAAGCTTTCTTT. Protein: CASSTTGVDTEAFF.

The sample holds many counts of this clonotype. This chain uses TRBV7-9 with TRBJ2-3; 8 nucleotides align to TRBD2. Unmatched junction bases numbered 4, after V lost 3 bases and J lost 2 bases. The CDR3 length is 15 residues. Looked up from germline, CDR1 is SEHNR and CDR2 is FQNEAQ (reference sequence). For the CDR3, the DNA is TGTGCCAGCAGCTTGTCCGGGGGGGCCACAGATACGCAGTATTTT. It yields the protein CASSLSGGATDTQYF.

This chain connects TRBV7-2 to TRBJ1-3; tentatively, D is TRBD1 (5 bases). This CDR3 has 14 residues. V lost 4 bases to trimming and J lost 4 bases, with 11 bases between them. Germline-derived CDR1 and CDR2 are SGHTA and FQGNSA. This chain's CDR3 is CASSSGFYGNTIYF. CDR3 DNA sequence: TGTGCCAGCAGCTCAGGGTTCTACGGAAACACCATATATTTT.

This clonotype was detected a few times. This chain connects TRBV28 to TRBJ1-2; D may be TRBD1 (5 bases). V gave up 5 bases and J gave up 4 bases, with 17 bases separating them. Germline V CDR1 and CDR2: MDHEN, SYDVKM. The CDR3 is made up of 15 amino acids. CDR3 amino acids: CASSPHPQGGYGYTF. For the CDR3, the DNA is TGTGCCAGCAGTCCACACCCGCAGGGCGGCTATGGCTACACCTTC.

There are many counts of this clonotype. The V call is TRBV10-3, the J call TRBJ2-3, with 9 nucleotides matching TRBD1. From germline, CDR1 is ENHRY and CDR2 SYGVKD. The CDR3 is 13 amino acids. Trimming removed 7 bases from V and 7 bases from J; junction bases left unmatched: 6. For the CDR3, the DNA is TGTGCCATCACCAAGGACAGGGGTAATACGCAGTATTTT. It specifies CAITKDRGNTQYF.

This clonotype was seen more than once but under ten times. J is TRBJ2-4 and V is TRBV29-1; 12 nucleotides align to TRBD2. This CDR3 contains 14 residues. V lost 6 bases, J lost 6 bases, and 6 bases stayed unmatched. Germline-derived CDR1 and CDR2 are SQVTM and ANQGSEA. The CDR3: CSVSSGRAANIQYF. The CDR3 coding sequence is TGCAGCGTGTCTAGCGGGAGGGCCGCAAACATTCAGTACTTC.

This clonotype appeared a few times. The chain has TRBV5-1 and TRBJ2-5; the D call may be TRBD1 or TRBD2 (6 bases each). This CDR3 comprises 14 residues. CDR1 is SGHRS, CDR2 YFSETQ, per germline. V lost 3 bases and J 3 bases, leaving 12 bases between the germline ends. CDR3 amino acids: CASSSRGPEETQYF. The DNA of the CDR3 is TGCGCCAGCAGCTCTCGGGGGCCCGAAGAGACCCAGTACTTC.

The DNA of the CDR3 is TGTGCCAGCAGTTACACAAGCCCGGACAGGGGTATGGGGCTCCAGCATTTT. This codes for CASSYTSPDRGMGLQHF. V is TRBV6-5 and J is TRBJ1-5, with 9 bases aligning to TRBD1. The germline gives CDR1 MNHEY, CDR2 SVGAGI. V trimming: 2 bases; J trimming: 12 bases; junction bases outside the gene matches: 17. The CDR3 extends over 17 amino acids.

Only a few counts were recorded for this clonotype. This sequence joins TRBV20-1 and TRBJ2-3, with 11 bases lining up with TRBD2. The CDR3 contains 14 residues. CDR1 is DFQATT, CDR2 SNEGSKA, per germline (reference sequence). The ends lost 2 bases at V and 4 bases at J; junction bases unmatched: 2. CDR3 DNA: TGCAGTGCTAGACTAGCGGGAGGCCCAGATACGCAGTATTTT. Translated: CSARLAGGPDTQYF.

The chain carries TRBV30 and TRBJ2-1; D gene uncertain. This CDR3 has 11 residues. The germline V gene has CDR1 GTSNPN and CDR2 SVGIG (reference sequence). Trimming shortened V by 1 base and J by 10 bases, and 8 bases separated the two germline ends. DNA of the CDR3: TGTGCCTGGAGTGACCAGGTGGAGCAGTTCTTC. Translation gives CAWSDQVEQFF.

There are a few counts of this clonotype. This chain connects TRBV11-1 to TRBJ1-5; D call uncertain. The CDR3 loop spans 18 amino acids. The germline CDR1 and CDR2 sequences are SGHAT and FQDESV (reference sequence). V was trimmed by 1 base and J by 7 bases, leaving 23 bases between them. CDR3 protein: CASSLGAAGPLLEQPQHF. CDR3 sequence (DNA): TGTGCCAGCAGCTTAGGAGCTGCGGGCCCCCTGCTTGAACAGCCCCAGCATTTT.

This clonotype showed up many times. The CDR3 DNA reads as TGTGCCAGCTCGCAAGGGACAGGGGGCTACAATGAGCAGTTCTTC. It encodes CASSQGTGGYNEQFF. The chain recombines TRBV18 with TRBJ2-1, with 11 bases fitting TRBD1. J was trimmed by 3 bases and V by 6 bases; bases with no gene match: 4. The germline V gene has CDR1 KGHSH and CDR2 LQKENI. The CDR3 runs 15 residues.

Only a few counts were recorded for this clonotype. V usage is TRBV19 and J usage is TRBJ1-5; a weak D match, TRBD1 (5 bases). Germline-derived CDR1 and CDR2 are LNHDA and SQIVND (reference sequence). This CDR3 is built from 15 residues. Trimming removed 1 base at V and 10 bases at J, with 17 bases between. The CDR3 DNA reads as TGTGCCAGTAGTATAGGTGGGACGGTGAAGGGTCCCCAGCATTTT. This sequence encodes CASSIGGTVKGPQHF.

The V call is TRBV7-3, the J call TRBJ2-3, with D tentatively TRBD1 (6 bases). From germline, CDR1 is SGHTA and CDR2 FQGTGA. Trimming pared 5 bases from V and 2 bases from J, leaving 11 bases between. The CDR3 is 14 residues long. The CDR3 DNA sequence: TGTGCCAGCAGCGAAAGGGGGTTCACAGATACGCAGTATTTT. Protein sequence: CASSERGFTDTQYF.

CDR3 bases: TGCAGTGCTAGGGGGCTAGCGGGAGGGACTGAGCAGTTCTTC. Protein product: CSARGLAGGTEQFF. The chain recombines TRBV20-1 with TRBJ2-1; TRBD2 aligns across 12 bases. Germline assignment: CDR1 DFQATT and CDR2 SNEGSKA (reference sequence). The CDR3 consists of 14 residues. Trimming cost V 3 bases and J 9 bases; bases outside gene matches: 6.

This clonotype has just a few counts. The rearrangement links TRBV7-8 to TRBJ2-2; D is perhaps TRBD1 (5 bases). The CDR3 has 12 amino acids. Germline lookup yields CDR1 SGHVS and CDR2 FQNEAQ. The V gene lost 7 bases and the J gene lost 6 bases, with 9 bases spanning the gap. CDR3 nucleotides: TGTGCCAGCATCCCAGGGCCCGGGGAGCTGTTTTTT. Amino acid sequence: CASIPGPGELFF.

The rearrangement links TRBV25-1 to TRBJ2-1; 13 bases are a match to TRBD2. CDR3 length: 15 residues. Germline values: CDR1 MGHDK, CDR2 SYGVNS. V was pared by 8 bases and J by 5 bases, with 6 bases of the junction left unmatched. CDR3 amino acids: CASVGLAGTNNEQFF. CDR3 sequence (DNA): TGTGCCAGCGTGGGACTAGCGGGGACGAACAATGAGCAGTTCTTC.

This chain uses TRBV12-3 or TRBV12-4 with TRBJ2-1, with 10 bases that match TRBD1. Trimming took 6 bases from V and 8 from J; bases not matched to a gene: 7. CDR3 size: 14 residues. The DNA of the CDR3 is TGTGCCAGCAGACCGCGGGACAGGGGACATGAGCAGTTCTTC. It yields the protein CASRPRDRGHEQFF.